This TCR beta chain appears in the sequencing data of a study of blood T cell repertoires in COVID-19. Study-wide context: PBMCs, B-cell-depleted T cells, or T cells provided the cDNA or gDNA that made up the material.

CDR1 is KGHSH, CDR2 LQKENI, per germline. Trimming took 3 bases from V and 4 from J, leaving 10 bases between them. This CDR3 spans 13 amino acids. The data were produced by immunoSEQ multiplex PCR, yet TCRdb's version contains in-frame clones alone and is incomplete. The table shows about 200,000 clones, with approximately 85% occurring only once. Worth noting for this clone: This sample also contains other DNA sequences that code for the same CDR3.

The sequenced sample was peripheral blood. The TCR originated in an elderly woman with acute or convalescent COVID-19. The rearrangement joins TRBV18 to TRBJ2-7; D may be TRBD2 (6 bases). The CDR3 nucleotides are TGTGCCAGCTCACCCGGGACTGGATACGAGCAGTACTTC. It specifies CASSPGTGYEQYF.